A single sample is the source of the 21 T cell receptor beta chains below, sequenced in a study of blood T cells in healthy people across ages. Then a second PCR, running about 6 to 11 cycles, was carried out with a sample-barcoded 5' primer and a J-beta primer mix. TCRdb re-derived calls from the 5' RACE reads in MiXCR, one entry per CDR3 protein. Among approximately 2,000,000 distinct CDR3 sequences, approximately 39% were seen once, and the ten largest hold 20% to 25%. Input material: blood. These receptors all stem from a human donor in good health.

This chain uses TRBV7-2 with TRBJ1-6; D remains unclear. Trimming pared 5 bases from V and 13 bases from J, leaving 18 bases between. The germline CDR1 and CDR2 sequences are SGHTA and FQGNSA. The CDR3 runs 14 residues. As DNA, the CDR3 is TGTGCCAGCAGCCCGACACCCACTTATCAGCCCCTCCACTTT. This gives the protein CASSPTPTYQPLHF.

This chain links TRBV10-3 with TRBJ1-1; 9 positions agree with TRBD1. Germline V CDR1 and CDR2: ENHRY, SYGVKD. V gave up 6 bases and J gave up 5 bases; unmatched junction bases: 7. The CDR3 runs to 14 residues. CDR3 in amino acids: CAIRKTGGETEAFF. The CDR3 nucleotides read TGTGCCATCAGGAAAACAGGGGGCGAGACTGAAGCTTTCTTT.

The chain is built from TRBV24-1 and TRBJ2-7; D could derive from TRBD1 or TRBD2 (5 bases each). V was clipped by 7 bases and J by 0 bases, with 12 bases between them. This CDR3 has 14 residues. The germline V gene encodes CDR1 KGHDR and CDR2 SFDVKD. The CDR3 DNA reads as TGTGCCACCAGCGGGACGGATAGCTCCTACGAGCAGTACTTC. Translation: CATSGTDSSYEQYF.

The rearrangement uses TRBV18 and TRBJ2-3, with 8 bases fitting TRBD1. The CDR3 contains 14 residues. Per germline, CDR1 KGHSH and CDR2 LQKENI. After removal of 5 bases from V and 5 bases from J, the junction contained 6 bases not matched to a gene. In nucleotides, the CDR3 is TGTGCCAGCTCAGAGGCAGGGGGCGAAGATACGCAGTATTTT. It codes for CASSEAGGEDTQYF.

The chain employs TRBV20-1 and TRBJ1-2; no clear D gene. Germline CDR1 DFQATT, CDR2 SNEGSKA (reference sequence). CDR3 length: 14 residues. V lost 3 bases, J lost 0 bases, and 11 bases lay in between. The CDR3 nucleotides are TGCAGTGCTAGCTCTCACACCGCTAACTATGGCTACACCTTC. Amino acids: CSASSHTANYGYTF.

In its sample, this clonotype was seen many times. The V and J genes are TRBV7-2 and TRBJ2-3; D may correspond to TRBD1 or TRBD2 (5 bases each). Germline values: CDR1 SGHTA, CDR2 FQGNSA. This CDR3 has 14 residues. V shed 5 bases and J shed 6 bases, with 15 bases lying between them. For the CDR3, the DNA is TGTGCCAGCAGCCCTGGGGACGCCTATGATACGCAGTATTTT. It yields the protein CASSPGDAYDTQYF.

This clonotype was found many times. CDR3 DNA sequence: TGTGCCAGCTCACAGGATACGCAGTATTTT. It codes for CASSQDTQYF. The rearrangement links TRBV18 to TRBJ2-3; D is uncertain. Trimming took 4 bases from V and 6 from J, leaving 2 bases between them. Germline CDR1 is KGHSH and CDR2 is LQKENI. The CDR3 is made up of 10 amino acids.

The chain uses TRBV6-2 or TRBV6-3 and TRBJ2-1, with D perhaps matching TRBD2 (5 bases). This CDR3 has 13 residues. CDR1 is MNHEY and CDR2 is SVGEGT in the germline V gene. V was cut by 0 bases and J by 9 bases, with 9 bases left in between. CDR3 coding DNA: TGTGCCAGCAGTTACTCAAGTCGGGGTGAGCAGTTCTTC. It is translated as CASSYSSRGEQFF.

This clonotype was counted a few times. The J gene is TRBJ2-6, the V gene TRBV7-3; TRBD2 aligns across 8 bases. The CDR3 is 17 amino acids. The germline CDR1 and CDR2 sequences are SGHTA and FQGTGA. After removal of 5 bases from V and 4 bases from J, the junction contained 10 bases not matched to a gene. In DNA form, the CDR3 reads TGTGCCAGCAGCCGCTTTGGCGGGGGGCTGGGGGCCAACGTCCTGACTTTC. Translating gives CASSRFGGGLGANVLTF.

This chain connects TRBV20-1 to TRBJ2-1, with TRBD2 matching 7 bases. With 4 bases clipped from V and 9 bases from J, the junction kept 6 bases outside the gene matches. This CDR3 contains 12 residues. Germline V gene lookup returns CDR1 DFQATT and CDR2 SNEGSKA (reference sequence). The CDR3 nucleotides read TGCAGTGCTACCAAGTCGGGGGGTGAGCAGTTCTTC. Protein sequence: CSATKSGGEQFF.

This sequence joins TRBV14 and TRBJ2-5; TRBD1 agrees at 7 bases. Trimming removed 6 bases from V and 0 bases from J; junction bases left unmatched: 7. Germline CDR1 reads SGHDN; CDR2 reads FVKESK. This CDR3 comprises 15 residues. CDR3 sequence reads: CASSETGQYQETQYF. Here the CDR3 DNA reads TGTGCCAGCAGTGAAACGGGACAGTACCAAGAGACCCAGTACTTC.

This chain uses TRBV7-9 with TRBJ2-1; D not resolved. The CDR3 is 12 amino acids. V lost 3 bases, J lost 6 bases, and 6 bases lay in between. In germline, CDR1 is SEHNR, CDR2 FQNEAQ (reference sequence). The CDR3 DNA sequence: TGTGCCAGCAGCTTCCTATTCAATGAGCAGTTCTTC. Translated, it gives CASSFLFNEQFF.

DNA for the CDR3: TGCGCCAGCAGCCAAGTATCCCCCGGGACAGGGTCACGGGGCACTGAAGCTTTCTTT. It translates to CASSQVSPGTGSRGTEAFF. This rearrangement joins TRBV4-1 to TRBJ1-1; 9 positions agree with TRBD1. Germline CDR1 and CDR2: MGHRA and YSYEKL. J lost 4 bases, V lost 1 base, and 16 bases had no gene match. The CDR3 is made up of 19 amino acids.

This clonotype was seen only once. This chain uses TRBV7-8 with TRBJ2-3; D is perhaps TRBD1 or TRBD2 (7 bases each). With 9 bases removed from V and 4 bases from J, the gap between germline ends came to 17 bases. The CDR3 length is 14 residues. Per germline, CDR1 SGHVS and CDR2 FQNEAQ. The DNA of the CDR3 is TGTGCCAGACCCGACAGGGACTACGCAGATACGCAGTATTTT. Encoded protein: CARPDRDYADTQYF.

This sequence joins TRBV5-1 and TRBJ1-2, with D possibly TRBD1 on 5 matching bases. Looked up from germline, CDR1 is SGHRS and CDR2 is YFSETQ. Trimming cost V 2 bases and J 8 bases, with 13 bases left between them. The CDR3 covers 13 residues. CDR3 sequence reads: CASSFNRDGGYTF. The CDR3 DNA reads as TGCGCCAGCAGCTTCAACCGGGACGGCGGCTACACCTTC.

This clonotype was recorded only once. The V call is TRBV11-3, the J call TRBJ2-3, with a possible D match to TRBD1 (5 bases). Trimming cost V 5 bases and J 1 base, with 13 bases left between them. Germline lookup yields CDR1 SGHNT and CDR2 YENEEA. This CDR3 has 15 residues. In nucleotides, the CDR3 is TGTGCCAGCAGCACCCGGACATATCGCACAGATACGCAGTATTTT. The encoded protein is CASSTRTYRTDTQYF. Filled out from reference TRBV11-3 and TRBJ2-3, the complete variable domain reads EAGVVQSPRYKIIEKKQPVAFWCNPISGHNTLYWYLQNLGQGPELLIRYENEEAVDDSQLPKDRFSAERLKGVDSTLKIQPAELGDSAVYLCASSTRTYRTDTQYFGPGTRLTVL.

V gene TRBV9 combines with J gene TRBJ2-1, with 11 bases identical to TRBD2. This CDR3 comprises 16 residues. Germline V gene lookup returns CDR1 SGDLS and CDR2 YYNGEE. V was pared by 1 base and J by 8 bases, with 8 bases of the junction left unmatched. CDR3 sequence (DNA): TGTGCCAGCAGCGTATCTCGACTAGCGGGGAGGGATGAGCAGTTCTTC. It yields the protein CASSVSRLAGRDEQFF. Complete variable domain (other parts from reference TRBV9 and TRBJ2-1): DSGVTQTPKHLITATGQRVTLRCSPRSGDLSVYWYQQSLDQGLQFLIQYYNGEERAKGNILERFSAQQFPDLHSELNLSSLELGDSALYFCASSVSRLAGRDEQFFGPGTRLTVL.

This chain joins TRBV4-2 and TRBJ1-1; 8 bases align to TRBD1. Trimming removed 0 bases from V and 0 bases from J; junction bases left unmatched: 6. There are 17 residues in the CDR3. Germline CDR1 LGHNA, CDR2 YNFKEQ. CDR3 DNA sequence: TGTGCCAGCAGCCAAGATTTCAGGGGGCATATGAACACTGAAGCTTTCTTT. It is translated as CASSQDFRGHMNTEAFF.

This chain joins TRBV9 and TRBJ2-5; D is undetermined. The germline V and J ends were trimmed by 0 bases and 4 bases, with 10 bases remaining between them. Germline-derived CDR1 and CDR2 are SGDLS and YYNGEE. The CDR3 covers 14 residues. CDR3 residues: CASSVGVGGETQYF. As DNA, the CDR3 is TGTGCCAGCAGCGTAGGGGTAGGCGGAGAGACCCAGTACTTC.

This clonotype was seen a few times. The chain carries TRBV10-3 and TRBJ1-5; D is uncertain. CDR3 length: 14 residues. CDR1 is ENHRY, CDR2 SYGVKD, per germline. V lost 2 bases to trimming and J lost 5 bases, with 10 bases between them. For the CDR3, the DNA is TGTGCCATCAGTGAGGCGGTATGGGATCAGCCCCAGCATTTT. Its protein is CAISEAVWDQPQHF.

As for this clonotype: The junction and the germline gene differ at one end; a read error may be behind it. The J gene is TRBJ1-2, the V gene TRBV7-9; 8 bases align to TRBD1. The CDR3 consists of 13 residues. CDR1 SEHNR and CDR2 FQNEAQ come from the germline V gene (reference sequence). The CDR3 loop is CASSMDRAFGHTF. The CDR3 nucleotides are TGTGCCAGCAGCATGGACAGGGCGTTTGGCCACACCTTC.